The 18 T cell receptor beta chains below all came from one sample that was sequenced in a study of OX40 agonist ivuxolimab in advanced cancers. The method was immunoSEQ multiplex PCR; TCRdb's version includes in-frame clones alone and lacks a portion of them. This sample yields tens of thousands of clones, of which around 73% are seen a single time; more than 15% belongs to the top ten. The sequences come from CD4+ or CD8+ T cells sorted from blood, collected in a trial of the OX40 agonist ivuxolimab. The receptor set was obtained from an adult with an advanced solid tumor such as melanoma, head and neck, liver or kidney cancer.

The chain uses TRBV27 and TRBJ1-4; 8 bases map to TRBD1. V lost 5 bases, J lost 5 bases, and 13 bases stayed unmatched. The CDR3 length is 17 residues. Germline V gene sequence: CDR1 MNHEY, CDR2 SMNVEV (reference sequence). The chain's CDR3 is CASSIRGLSGLNEKLFF. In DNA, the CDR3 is TGTGCCAGCAGTATCAGGGGGCTCTCGGGACTCAATGAAAAACTGTTTTTT.

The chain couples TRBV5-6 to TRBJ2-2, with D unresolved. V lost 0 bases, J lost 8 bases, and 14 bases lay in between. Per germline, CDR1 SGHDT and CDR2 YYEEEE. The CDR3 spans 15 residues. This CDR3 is CASSLEGFLEGELFF. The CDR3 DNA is TGTGCCAGCAGCTTGGAGGGCTTCCTCGAAGGGGAGCTGTTTTTT.

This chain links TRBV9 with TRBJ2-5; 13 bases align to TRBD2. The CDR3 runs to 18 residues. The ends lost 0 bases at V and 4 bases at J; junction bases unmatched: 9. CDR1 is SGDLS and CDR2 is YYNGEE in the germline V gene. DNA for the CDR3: TGTGCCAGCAGCGTAGGAGACCAGGGACTAGCGGGGCGAGAGACCCAGTACTTC. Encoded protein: CASSVGDQGLAGRETQYF.

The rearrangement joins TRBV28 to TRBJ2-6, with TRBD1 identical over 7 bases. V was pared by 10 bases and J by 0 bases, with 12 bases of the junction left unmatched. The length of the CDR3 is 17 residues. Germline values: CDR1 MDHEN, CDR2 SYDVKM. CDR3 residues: CAIRGGQINSGANVLTF. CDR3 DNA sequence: TGTGCCATCCGAGGGGGACAGATAAACTCTGGGGCCAACGTCCTGACTTTC.

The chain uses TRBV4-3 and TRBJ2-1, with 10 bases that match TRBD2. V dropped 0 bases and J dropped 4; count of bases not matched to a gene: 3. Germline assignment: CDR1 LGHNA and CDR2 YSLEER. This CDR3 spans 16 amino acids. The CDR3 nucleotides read TGCGCCAGCAGCCAAGAAACTAGCGGGGATTACAATGAGCAGTTCTTC. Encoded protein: CASSQETSGDYNEQFF.

CDR3 in amino acids: CASSHQDQPQHF. CDR3 nucleotide sequence: TGTGCCAGCAGTCATCAGGATCAGCCCCAGCATTTT. The chain has TRBV28 and TRBJ1-5; no firm D call. V shed 5 bases and J shed 5 bases, with 7 bases lying between them. Germline loops: CDR1 MDHEN, CDR2 SYDVKM. The CDR3 has 12 residues.

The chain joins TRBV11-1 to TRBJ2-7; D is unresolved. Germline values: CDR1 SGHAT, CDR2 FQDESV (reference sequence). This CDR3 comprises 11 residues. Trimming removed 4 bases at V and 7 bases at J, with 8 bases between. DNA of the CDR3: TGTGCCAGCAGCTCCTTCCTGGAGCAGTACTTC. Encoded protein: CASSSFLEQYF. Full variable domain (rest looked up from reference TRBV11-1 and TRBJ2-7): EAEVAQSPRYKITEKSQAVAFWCDPISGHATLYWYRQILGQGPELLVQFQDESVVDDSQLPKDRFSAERLKGVDSTLKIQPAELGDSAMYLCASSSFLEQYFGPGTRLTVT.

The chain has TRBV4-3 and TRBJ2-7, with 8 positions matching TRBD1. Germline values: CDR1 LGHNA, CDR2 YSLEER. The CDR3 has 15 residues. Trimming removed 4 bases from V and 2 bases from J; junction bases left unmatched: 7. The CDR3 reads CASSPGQEGAYEQYF. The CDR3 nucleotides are TGCGCCAGCAGCCCGGGACAGGAAGGGGCCTACGAGCAGTACTTC.

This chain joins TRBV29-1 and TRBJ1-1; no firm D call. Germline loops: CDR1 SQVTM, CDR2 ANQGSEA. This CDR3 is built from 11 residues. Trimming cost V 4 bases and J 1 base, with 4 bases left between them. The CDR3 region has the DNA TGCAGCGTTGTTCGGAACACTGAAGCTTTCTTT. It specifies CSVVRNTEAFF.

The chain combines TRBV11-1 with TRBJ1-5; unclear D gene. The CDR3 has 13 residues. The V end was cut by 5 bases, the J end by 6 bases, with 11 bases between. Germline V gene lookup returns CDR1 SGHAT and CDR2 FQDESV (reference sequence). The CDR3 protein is CASSPWSGQPQHF. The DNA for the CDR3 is TGTGCCAGCAGCCCATGGAGCGGTCAGCCCCAGCATTTT.

The DNA of the CDR3 is TGTGCCAGCAGCTTTCGGGACGGAAGCTACGAGCAGTACTTC. It specifies CASSFRDGSYEQYF. This chain uses TRBV5-4 with TRBJ2-7; D assignment may be TRBD1 or TRBD2 (5 bases each). The CDR3 is 14 residues long. The germline CDR1 and CDR2 sequences are SGHNT and YYREEE (reference sequence). V was cut by 2 bases and J by 3 bases, with 12 bases left in between.

The CDR3: CASSVGQGLDTIYF. CDR3 DNA sequence: TGTGCCAGCAGCGTGGGACAGGGGTTGGACACCATATATTTT. The chain has TRBV2 and TRBJ1-3; TRBD1 matches at 10 bases. There are 14 residues in the CDR3. The ends lost 6 bases at V and 8 bases at J; junction bases unmatched: 7. Germline values: CDR1 SNHLY, CDR2 FYNNEI.

CDR3 sequence reads: CASSEGTHRTPSTDTQYF. CDR3 coding DNA: TGTGCCAGCAGTGAAGGGACACACCGAACGCCTAGCACAGATACGCAGTATTTT. V and J are TRBV6-4 and TRBJ2-3, with a weak D call TRBD1 (6 bases). CDR1 MRHNA and CDR2 SNTAGT come from the germline V gene. The CDR3 runs 18 residues. The V end was cut by 3 bases, the J end by 0 bases, with 19 bases between.

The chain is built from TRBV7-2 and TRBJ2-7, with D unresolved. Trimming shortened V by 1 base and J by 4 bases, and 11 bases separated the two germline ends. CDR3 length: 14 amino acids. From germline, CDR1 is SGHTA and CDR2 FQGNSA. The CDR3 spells CASSLDVGAYEQYF. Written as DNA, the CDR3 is TGTGCCAGCAGCTTAGACGTCGGTGCGTACGAGCAGTACTTC.

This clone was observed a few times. As DNA, the CDR3 is TGTGCCAGCAGTTCTGAACCCAGGGGAGATACGCAGTATTTT. This translates into CASSSEPRGDTQYF. The chain joins TRBV27 to TRBJ2-3, with D perhaps matching TRBD1 (6 bases). Germline V lookup: CDR1 MNHEY, CDR2 SMNVEV (reference sequence). Trimming removed 4 bases at V and 5 bases at J, with 13 bases between. There are 14 residues in the CDR3.

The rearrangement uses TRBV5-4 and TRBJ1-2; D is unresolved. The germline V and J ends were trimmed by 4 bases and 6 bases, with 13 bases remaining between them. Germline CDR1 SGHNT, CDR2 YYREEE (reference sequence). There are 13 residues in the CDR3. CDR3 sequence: CASSPDRLDGYTF. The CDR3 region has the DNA TGTGCCAGCAGCCCGGACCGCCTCGATGGCTACACCTTC.

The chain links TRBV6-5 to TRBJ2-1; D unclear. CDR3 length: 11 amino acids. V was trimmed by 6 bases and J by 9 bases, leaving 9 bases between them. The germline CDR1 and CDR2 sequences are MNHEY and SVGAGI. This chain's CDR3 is CASSLLGEQFF. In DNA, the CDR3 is TGTGCCAGCAGCCTTCTAGGTGAGCAGTTCTTC.

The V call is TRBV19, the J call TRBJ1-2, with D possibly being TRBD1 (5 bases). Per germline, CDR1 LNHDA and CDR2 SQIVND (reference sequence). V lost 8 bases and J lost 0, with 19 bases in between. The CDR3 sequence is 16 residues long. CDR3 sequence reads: CASSPQWGRTNYGYTF. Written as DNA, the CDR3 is TGTGCCAGTTCTCCCCAATGGGGCCGCACTAACTATGGCTACACCTTC.